The present T cell receptor beta chain was sequenced within a study of blood T cells in healthy people across ages. A J-beta primer mix and a sample-barcoded 5' primer were used in a second PCR of about 6 to 12 cycles. Each CDR3 protein gets one entry after TCRdb re-called the 5' RACE reads with MiXCR. Of 600,000 or so distinct CDR3 sequences in the sample, about 21% were seen once. This CDR3 comprises 15 residues. With 2 bases clipped from V and 3 bases from J, the junction kept 4 bases outside the gene matches. The chain is built from TRBV12-3 or TRBV12-4 and TRBJ2-7, with 10 bases matching TRBD2. The TCR originated in a man between 70 and 80 years old in good health. The sequencing input was blood. CDR3 DNA: TGTGCCAGCAGTTTACCCGGGACTAGCGTCTACGAGCAGTACTTC. Its translation: CASSLPGTSVYEQYF.